This T cell receptor beta chain is from a study of metastatic and nonmetastatic thyroid tumors. Study as a whole: Both malignant and benign thyroid patients supplied peripheral blood and tumor or nodule tissue samples, across which the repertoires of these patients were then compared. Study-wide results and limits: Relative to benign nodules, malignant thyroid tumors were reportedly characterized by significantly elevated TCR beta diversity in blood and tumor.

The CDR3 covers 13 residues. With 5 bases removed from V and 7 bases from J, the gap between germline ends came to 18 bases. Germline CDR1 is GTSNPN and CDR2 is SVGIG (reference sequence). No patient had received any treatment before thyroid surgery. In the study's own analysis: Building a distant-metastasis classifier for papillary thyroid cancer drew on CDR3 differences across clinicopathological groups. TCRdb ran MiXCR on the PCR reads. The V and J calls reflect TCRdb's pipeline rather than the authors' work. This sample carries about 59,000 clones, almost 30% of them seen once, and the ten largest clones take about 15%. Turning to this clone: Its specificity is not known.

The receptor was derived from a female donor with papillary thyroid cancer or a benign thyroid nodule (not recorded which). Some clones in this sample may be carry-over from other donors' samples. The rearrangement links TRBV30 to TRBJ2-7, with TRBD2 as a possible D gene (6 bases). Material for sequencing was blood. CDR3 residues: CAWSSSASGEQYF. Here the CDR3 DNA reads TGTGCCTGGTCCTCTAGCGCCAGTGGGGAGCAGTACTTC. Full variable domain (remainder filled in from reference TRBV30 and TRBJ2-7): SQTIHQWPATLVQPVGSPLSLECTVEGTSNPNLYWYRQAAGRGLQLLFYSVGIGQISSEVPQNLSASRPQDRQFILSSKKLLLSDSGFYLCAWSSSASGEQYFGPGTRLTVT.